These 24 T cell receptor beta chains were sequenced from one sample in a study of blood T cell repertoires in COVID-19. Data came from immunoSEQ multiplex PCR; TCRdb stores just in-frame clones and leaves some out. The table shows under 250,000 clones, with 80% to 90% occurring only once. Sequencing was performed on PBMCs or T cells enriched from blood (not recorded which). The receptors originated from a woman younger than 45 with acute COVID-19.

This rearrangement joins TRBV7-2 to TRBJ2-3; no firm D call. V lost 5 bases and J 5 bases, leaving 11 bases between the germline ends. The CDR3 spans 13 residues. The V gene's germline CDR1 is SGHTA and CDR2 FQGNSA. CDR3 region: CASSPPAGDTQYF. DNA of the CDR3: TGTGCCAGCAGCCCCCCCGCCGGAGATACGCAGTATTTT. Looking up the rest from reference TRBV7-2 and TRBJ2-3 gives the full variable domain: GAGVSQSPSNKVTEKGKDVELRCDPISGHTALYWYRQSLGQGLEFLIYFQGNSAPDKSGLPSDRFSAERTGGSVSTLTIQRTQQEDSAVYLCASSPPAGDTQYFGPGTRLTVL.

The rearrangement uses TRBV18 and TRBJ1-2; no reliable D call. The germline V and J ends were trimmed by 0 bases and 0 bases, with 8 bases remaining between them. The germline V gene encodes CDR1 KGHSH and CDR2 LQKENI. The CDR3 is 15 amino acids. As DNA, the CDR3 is TGTGCCAGCTCACCACCGGGCCGAGCTAACTATGGCTACACCTTC. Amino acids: CASSPPGRANYGYTF.

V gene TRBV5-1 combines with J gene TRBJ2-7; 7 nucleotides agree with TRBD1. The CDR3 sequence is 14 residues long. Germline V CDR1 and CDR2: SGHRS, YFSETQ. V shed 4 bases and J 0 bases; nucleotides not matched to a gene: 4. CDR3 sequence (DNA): TGCGCCAGCAGCCCGGGACAGTACTCCTACGAGCAGTACTTC. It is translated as CASSPGQYSYEQYF.

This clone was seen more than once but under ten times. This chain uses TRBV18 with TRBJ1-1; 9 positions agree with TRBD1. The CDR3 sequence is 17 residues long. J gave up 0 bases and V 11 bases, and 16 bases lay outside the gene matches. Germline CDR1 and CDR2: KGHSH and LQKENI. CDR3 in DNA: TGTGCCGGGACTCTAGGACAGGGGTCCTCCATGAACACTGAAGCTTTCTTT. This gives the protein CAGTLGQGSSMNTEAFF.

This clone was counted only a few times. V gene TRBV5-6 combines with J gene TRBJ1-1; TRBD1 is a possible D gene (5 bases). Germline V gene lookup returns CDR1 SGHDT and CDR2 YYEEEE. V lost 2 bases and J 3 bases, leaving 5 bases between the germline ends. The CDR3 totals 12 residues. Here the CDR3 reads CASSLGDTEAFF. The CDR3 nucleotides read TGTGCCAGCAGCTTAGGGGACACTGAAGCTTTCTTT.

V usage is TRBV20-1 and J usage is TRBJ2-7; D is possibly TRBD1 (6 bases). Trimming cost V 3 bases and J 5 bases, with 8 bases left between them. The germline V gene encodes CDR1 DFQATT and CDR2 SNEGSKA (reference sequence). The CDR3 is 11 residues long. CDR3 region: CSASPGDEQYF. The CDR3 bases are TGCAGTGCTAGCCCAGGGGACGAGCAGTACTTC.

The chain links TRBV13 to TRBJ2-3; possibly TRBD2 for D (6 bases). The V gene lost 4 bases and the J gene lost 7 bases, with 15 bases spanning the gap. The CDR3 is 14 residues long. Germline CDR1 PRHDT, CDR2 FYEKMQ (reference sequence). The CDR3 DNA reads TGTGCCAGCAGCTCCGGGACTGCTATAAATACGCAGTATTTT. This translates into CASSSGTAINTQYF. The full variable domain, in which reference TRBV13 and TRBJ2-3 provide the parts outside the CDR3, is AAGVIQSPRHLIKEKRETATLKCYPIPRHDTVYWYQQGPGQDPQFLISFYEKMQSDKGSIPDRFSAQQFSDYHSELNMSSLELGDSALYFCASSSGTAINTQYFGPGTRLTVL.

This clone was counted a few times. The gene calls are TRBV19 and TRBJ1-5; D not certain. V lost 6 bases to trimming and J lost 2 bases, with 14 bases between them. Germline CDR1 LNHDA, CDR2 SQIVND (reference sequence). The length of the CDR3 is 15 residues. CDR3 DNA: TGTGCCAGTAGCGACCCCCGGGGAGGCAATCAGCCCCAGCATTTT. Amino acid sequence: CASSDPRGGNQPQHF.

The CDR3 sequence is CASTPRIEGQGSKRTQYF. CDR3 DNA sequence: TGTGCCAGCACCCCCCGCATTGAGGGACAGGGAAGCAAGAGAACCCAGTACTTC. The V and J genes are TRBV21-1 and TRBJ2-5; the table's D call of TRBD1 was not tested on the DNA. TRBV21-1 is noted as a pseudogene. The CDR3 sequence is 18 residues long.

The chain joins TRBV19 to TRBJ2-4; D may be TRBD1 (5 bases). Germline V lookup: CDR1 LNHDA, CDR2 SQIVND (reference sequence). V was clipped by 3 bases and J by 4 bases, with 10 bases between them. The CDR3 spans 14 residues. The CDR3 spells CASSMRTPKNIQYF. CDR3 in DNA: TGTGCCAGTAGTATGAGGACACCTAAAAACATTCAGTACTTC.

As DNA, the CDR3 is TGTGCCAGCAGCTCCAACAAACACACTGAAGCTTTCTTT. This codes for CASSSNKHTEAFF. V and J are TRBV7-2 and TRBJ1-1, with D unclear. V gave up 4 bases and J gave up 3 bases, with 9 bases separating them. Germline values: CDR1 SGHTA, CDR2 FQGNSA. The CDR3 has 13 residues.

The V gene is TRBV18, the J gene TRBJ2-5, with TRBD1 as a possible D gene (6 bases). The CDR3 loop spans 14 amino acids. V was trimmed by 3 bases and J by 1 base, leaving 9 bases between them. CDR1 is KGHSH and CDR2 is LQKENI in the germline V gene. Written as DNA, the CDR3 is TGTGCCAGCTCACCTTTGGGGGCCCAAGAGACCCAGTACTTC. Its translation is CASSPLGAQETQYF.

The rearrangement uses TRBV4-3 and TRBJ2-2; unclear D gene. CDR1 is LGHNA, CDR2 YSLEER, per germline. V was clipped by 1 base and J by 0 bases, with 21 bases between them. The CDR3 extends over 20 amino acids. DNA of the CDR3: TGCGCCAGCAGCCAAGCTAGGTCAACTATCACAACCTCGAACACCGGGGAGCTGTTTTTT. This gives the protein CASSQARSTITTSNTGELFF.

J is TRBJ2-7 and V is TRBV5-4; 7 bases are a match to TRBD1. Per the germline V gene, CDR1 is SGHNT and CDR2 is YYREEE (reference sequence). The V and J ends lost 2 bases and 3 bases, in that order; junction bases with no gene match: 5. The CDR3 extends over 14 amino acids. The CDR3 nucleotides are TGTGCCAGCAGCTTCGGGACAGTGGGCTACGAGCAGTACTTC. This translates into CASSFGTVGYEQYF.

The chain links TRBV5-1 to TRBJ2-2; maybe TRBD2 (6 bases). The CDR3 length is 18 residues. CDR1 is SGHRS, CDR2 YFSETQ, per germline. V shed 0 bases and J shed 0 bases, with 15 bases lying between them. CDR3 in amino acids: CASSLVPISGSNTGELFF. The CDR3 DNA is TGCGCCAGCAGCTTGGTTCCTATTAGCGGATCGAACACCGGGGAGCTGTTTTTT.

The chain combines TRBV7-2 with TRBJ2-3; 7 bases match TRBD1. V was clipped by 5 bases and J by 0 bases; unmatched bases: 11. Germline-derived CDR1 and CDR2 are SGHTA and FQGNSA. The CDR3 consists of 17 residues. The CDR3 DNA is TGTGCCAGCAGCCTCCAACCGGGACAGTCTAGCACAGATACGCAGTATTTT. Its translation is CASSLQPGQSSTDTQYF.

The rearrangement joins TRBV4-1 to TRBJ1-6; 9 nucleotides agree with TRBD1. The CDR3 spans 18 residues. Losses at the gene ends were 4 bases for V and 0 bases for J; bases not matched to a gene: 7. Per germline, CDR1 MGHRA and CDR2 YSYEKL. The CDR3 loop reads CASSLPGQGNSYNSPLHF. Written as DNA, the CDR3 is TGCGCCAGCAGCCTACCGGGACAGGGCAACTCCTATAATTCACCCCTCCACTTT.

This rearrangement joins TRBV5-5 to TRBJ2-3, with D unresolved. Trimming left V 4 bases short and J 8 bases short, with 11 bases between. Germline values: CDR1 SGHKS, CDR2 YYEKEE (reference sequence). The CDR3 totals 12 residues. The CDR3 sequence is CASSRSGLTQYF. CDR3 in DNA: TGTGCCAGCAGCCGCAGTGGCCTTACGCAGTATTTT.

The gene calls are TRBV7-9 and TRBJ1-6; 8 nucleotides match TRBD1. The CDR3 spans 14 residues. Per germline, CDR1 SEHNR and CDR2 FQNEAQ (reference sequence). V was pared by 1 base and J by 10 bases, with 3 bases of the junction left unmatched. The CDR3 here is CASSLGTGNSPLHF. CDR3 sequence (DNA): TGTGCCAGCAGCTTAGGGACAGGGAACTCACCCCTCCACTTT.

Here the CDR3 DNA reads TGTGCCAGCAGCCGAGCCGCGGCGCTGGCTAATGAAAAACTGTTTTTT. As protein: CASSRAAALANEKLFF. V gene TRBV5-8 combines with J gene TRBJ1-4, with D hard to call. Germline CDR1 is SGHTS and CDR2 is YDEGEE. V was shortened by 4 bases and J by 3 bases, with 16 bases between the two germline ends. The CDR3 is 16 amino acids. The full variable domain, in which reference TRBV5-8 and TRBJ1-4 provide the parts outside the CDR3, is EAGVTQSPTHLIKTRGQQATLRCSPISGHTSVYWYQQALGLGLQFLLWYDEGEERNRGNFPPRFSGRQFPNYSSELNVNALELEDSALYLCASSRAAALANEKLFFGSGTQLSVL.

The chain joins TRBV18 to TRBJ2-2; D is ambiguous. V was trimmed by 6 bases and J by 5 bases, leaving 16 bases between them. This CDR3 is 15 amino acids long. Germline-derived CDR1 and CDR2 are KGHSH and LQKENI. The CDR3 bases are TGTGCCAGCTCTTCCGTGACCCAGAGGACCGGGGAGCTGTTTTTT. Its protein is CASSSVTQRTGELFF.

The CDR3 DNA sequence: TGTGCCAGCTCACTTCTGCACGGCAGGGATAGCTATGGCTACACCTTC. Its translation: CASSLLHGRDSYGYTF. The J gene is TRBJ1-2, the V gene TRBV18; a possible D gene is TRBD1 (5 bases). This CDR3 has 16 amino acids. V was trimmed by 4 bases and J by 4 bases, leaving 19 bases between them. Germline assignment: CDR1 KGHSH and CDR2 LQKENI.

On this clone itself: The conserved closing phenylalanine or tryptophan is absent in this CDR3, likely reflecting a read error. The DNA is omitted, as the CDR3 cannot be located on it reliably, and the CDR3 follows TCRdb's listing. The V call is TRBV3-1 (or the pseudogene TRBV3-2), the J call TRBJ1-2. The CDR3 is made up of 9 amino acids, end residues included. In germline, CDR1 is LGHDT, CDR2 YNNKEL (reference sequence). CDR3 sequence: CASSQRSLV.

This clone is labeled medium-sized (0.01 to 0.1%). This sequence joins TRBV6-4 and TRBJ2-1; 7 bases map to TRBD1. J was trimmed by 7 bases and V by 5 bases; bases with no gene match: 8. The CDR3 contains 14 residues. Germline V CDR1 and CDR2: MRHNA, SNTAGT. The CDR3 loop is CASSPGTDENEQFF. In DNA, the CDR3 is TGTGCCAGCAGTCCCGGGACAGACGAGAATGAGCAGTTCTTC.